Sequencing of this T cell receptor beta chain was carried out in a study of response to subunit inactivated influenza vaccine. Study-wide points: Authors suggested seasonal influenza vaccinations each recruit few new T cells.

This clonotype was recorded a few times. Its antigen is not identified. This CDR3 is built from 14 residues. V lost 5 bases, J lost 2 bases, and 13 bases lay in between. Germline CDR1 reads LGHNA; CDR2 reads YSLEER. Via MiXCR, TCRdb re-called the RT-PCR reads, giving one row per CDR3 protein. This sample carries a few hundred thousand distinct CDR3 sequences, around 15% of them seen once, and the ten largest clones take 11%. The origin of this receptor is a man aged 50 to 60 who received an inactivated influenza vaccine. Sequenced here: PBMCs from blood, sampled about 11 days after vaccination. V usage is TRBV4-3 and J usage is TRBJ2-7; D is possibly TRBD1 or TRBD2 (5 bases each). CDR3 region: CASSARRDPYEQYF. DNA for the CDR3: TGCGCCAGCAGCGCGCGAAGGGACCCCTACGAGCAGTACTTC.